This T cell receptor (beta chain) was recovered during a study of cytomegalovirus exposure and HLA in healthy donors. Study-wide findings and caveats: The study recorded about 150 TCR beta chains that were cytomegalovirus-associated. In a later analysis, TCR beta V- and J-gene trimming showed a link to a missense DCLRE1C variant.

PCR was performed using 60 Vbeta and 13 Jbeta primers. Sequenced by immunoSEQ multiplex PCR; TCRdb stores in-frame clones only, minus some. The sample records more than 85,000 clones, 76% being singletons. CDR3 length: 14 amino acids. The germline CDR1 and CDR2 sequences are MNHNY and SVGAGI (reference sequence). Trimming took 2 bases from V and 2 from J, leaving 9 bases between them. This clone was counted between two and nine times. What it recognizes is unknown. The V and J genes are TRBV6-6 and TRBJ1-1; D gene ambiguous. This clonotype was sampled from a man in his forties in good health and CMV-seronegative. The sample consisted of PBMCs. CDR3 protein: CASSYEVRNTEAFF. In DNA form, the CDR3 reads TGTGCCAGCAGTTACGAGGTCAGAAACACTGAAGCTTTCTTT.